These T cell receptor beta chains were read from a single sample in a study of blood T cell repertoires in COVID-19. Assay: immunoSEQ multiplex PCR; the TCRdb copy retains only in-frame clones and omits some. Here the sample spans 200,000 to 250,000 clones, about 85% being singletons. Sequencing used peripheral blood. The receptors come from a man aged 45 to 65 who had recovered from COVID-19. CDR3s leave out the opening cysteine and the closing phenylalanine or tryptophan. The order of the fields is V gene, J gene, clone size, CDR3 length, CDR3 protein. Size values are once, few and many counts, or a class for expanded clones, and some rows have none.

V gene: TRBV7-9; J gene: TRBJ2-2; clone size: NA; CDR3 length: 15; CDR3 protein: ASSLALTSGNTGELF
V gene: TRBV21-1; J gene: TRBJ2-1; clone size: NA; CDR3 length: 11; CDR3 protein: ASTSNRGNEQF
V gene: TRBV24-1; J gene: TRBJ2-3; clone size: once; CDR3 length: 15; CDR3 protein: ATSDLGRGHDGDTQY
V gene: TRBV3-1/TRBV3-2; J gene: TRBJ1-2; clone size: NA; CDR3 length: 10; CDR3 protein: ASSQLFYGYT
V gene: TRBV27; J gene: TRBJ1-1; clone size: NA; CDR3 length: 12; CDR3 protein: ASSLVSREDEAF
V gene: TRBV28; J gene: TRBJ2-7; clone size: once; CDR3 length: 13; CDR3 protein: ASSPGTSGSYEQY
V gene: TRBV11-3; J gene: TRBJ1-5; clone size: NA; CDR3 length: 13; CDR3 protein: ASSPQGKGNQPQH
V gene: TRBV29-1; J gene: TRBJ1-1; clone size: few; CDR3 length: 8; CDR3 protein: SAWTDGAF
V gene: TRBV28; J gene: TRBJ1-5; clone size: NA; CDR3 length: 15; CDR3 protein: ASSFIRDRGSNQPQH
V gene: TRBV10-3; J gene: TRBJ2-1; clone size: NA; CDR3 length: 13; CDR3 protein: AISELGTSGNEQF
V gene: TRBV9; J gene: TRBJ2-3; clone size: NA; CDR3 length: 15; CDR3 protein: ASSEGLAGPGTDTQY
V gene: TRBV30; J gene: TRBJ2-7; clone size: NA; CDR3 length: 13; CDR3 protein: AWSVQAGAWYEQY
V gene: TRBV28; J gene: TRBJ2-7; clone size: NA; CDR3 length: 13; CDR3 protein: ASSIGYRVAYEQY
V gene: TRBV6-5; J gene: TRBJ2-3; clone size: once; CDR3 length: 13; CDR3 protein: ASSFSSGRTDTQY
V gene: TRBV6-5; J gene: TRBJ2-1; clone size: NA; CDR3 length: 9; CDR3 protein: ASSTRGEQF
V gene: TRBV2; J gene: TRBJ1-5; clone size: NA; CDR3 length: 15; CDR3 protein: ASSGKGLADARQPQH
V gene: TRBV19; J gene: TRBJ1-1; clone size: NA; CDR3 length: 12; CDR3 protein: ASIGQAANTEAF
V gene: TRBV10-2; J gene: TRBJ2-7; clone size: NA; CDR3 length: 12; CDR3 protein: ASSVQGASYEQY
V gene: TRBV6-6; J gene: TRBJ1-1; clone size: once; CDR3 length: 13; CDR3 protein: ASSYSPRQNTEAF
V gene: TRBV7-9; J gene: TRBJ1-1; clone size: NA; CDR3 length: 11; CDR3 protein: ASSLSGVTEAF
V gene: TRBV11-2; J gene: TRBJ2-3; clone size: NA; CDR3 length: 16; CDR3 protein: ASSLAAGLVPPGDTQY
V gene: TRBV28; J gene: TRBJ2-2; clone size: NA; CDR3 length: 13; CDR3 protein: ASSPWGQGSGELF
V gene: TRBV2; J gene: TRBJ2-7; clone size: NA; CDR3 length: 12; CDR3 protein: ARRFPDRGYEQY
V gene: TRBV5-1; J gene: TRBJ1-1; clone size: NA; CDR3 length: 13; CDR3 protein: ASSPTGLSNTEAF
V gene: TRBV7-9; J gene: TRBJ2-7; clone size: once; CDR3 length: 13; CDR3 protein: ASSLGQTSSYEQY
V gene: TRBV28; J gene: TRBJ2-5; clone size: NA; CDR3 length: 10; CDR3 protein: ASSFGKETQY
V gene: TRBV19; J gene: TRBJ2-7; clone size: few; CDR3 length: 12; CDR3 protein: ASSITGGIYEQY
V gene: TRBV5-4; J gene: TRBJ2-3; clone size: once; CDR3 length: 13; CDR3 protein: ASSLEGIPGDTQY
V gene: TRBV28; J gene: TRBJ1-1; clone size: NA; CDR3 length: 12; CDR3 protein: ASSLQGRNTEAF
V gene: TRBV24-1; J gene: TRBJ2-2; clone size: NA; CDR3 length: 12; CDR3 protein: ATSGQMNTGELF
V gene: TRBV30; J gene: TRBJ2-5; clone size: NA; CDR3 length: 12; CDR3 protein: AWRGAGGGETQY
V gene: TRBV7-9; J gene: TRBJ2-7; clone size: NA; CDR3 length: 12; CDR3 protein: ASRADRAPYEQY
V gene: TRBV19; J gene: TRBJ1-1; clone size: NA; CDR3 length: 11; CDR3 protein: ASSDRGEPEAF
V gene: TRBV28; J gene: TRBJ2-2; clone size: NA; CDR3 length: 13; CDR3 protein: ASSDNRGLTGELF
V gene: TRBV27; J gene: TRBJ2-5; clone size: NA; CDR3 length: 14; CDR3 protein: ASTSVGTGGQETQY
V gene: TRBV28; J gene: TRBJ1-5; clone size: few; CDR3 length: 12; CDR3 protein: ASSLDRVGQPQH